This TCR beta chain was sequenced for a study of cytomegalovirus exposure and HLA in healthy donors. The PCR contained 60 Vbeta and 13 Jbeta primers. Generated by immunoSEQ multiplex PCR, the TCRdb table keeps only in-frame clones and is missing some. This sample has roughly 190,000 clones; about three quarters occur once, and the top ten carry 0.95% to 1.4%. The CDR3 length is 16 residues. The germline CDR1 and CDR2 sequences are SGHNT and YENEEA. Trimming removed 6 bases from V and 0 bases from J, with 15 bases in between. The rearrangement links TRBV11-3 to TRBJ1-3; D is undetermined. The TCR sequence derives from a woman between 40 and 50 years old in good health and CMV-seronegative. Material: PBMCs. CDR3 bases: TGTGCCAGCAGATCTACGGCGGCCTCCTCTGGAAACACCATATATTTT. Protein: CASRSTAASSGNTIYF.